The 28 T cell receptor beta chains reported below all come from one sample, sequenced in a study of blood T cell repertoires in COVID-19. Repertoires were generated with immunoSEQ multiplex PCR, while TCRdb's copy carries only in-frame clones and drops some. The sample lists about 53,000 clones, 90% seen once, with 3.1% in the top ten. Sequenced input: peripheral blood. These receptors originate from a human donor in a cohort sampled during active COVID-19.

The CDR3 DNA is TGTGCCTACTACGACAGGGCCCGGGACAATGAGCAGTTCTTC. It yields the protein CAYYDRARDNEQFF. The V gene is TRBV30, the J gene TRBJ2-1, with TRBD1 matching 7 bases. Germline-derived CDR1 and CDR2 are GTSNPN and SVGIG (reference sequence). The ends lost 7 bases at V and 5 bases at J; junction bases unmatched: 11. The CDR3 contains 14 residues.

The chain has TRBV15 and TRBJ2-5; D ambiguous. Germline CDR1 and CDR2: LNHNV and YYDKDF (reference sequence). V shed 3 bases and J shed 2 bases, with 13 bases lying between them. This CDR3 spans 15 amino acids. The CDR3 bases are TGTGCCACCAGCAGGACTGTGGGTATTCAAGAGACCCAGTACTTC. Protein: CATSRTVGIQETQYF.

This chain uses TRBV10-1 with TRBJ1-1; D not resolved. CDR1 is WNHNN and CDR2 is SYGVQD in the germline V gene (reference sequence). The CDR3 runs to 14 residues. Between the trimmed V and J ends, which lost 5 bases and 1 base, there was a span of 11 bases. Here the CDR3 DNA reads TGCGCCAGCAGTTTAGAAAGAGGGAACACTGAAGCTTTCTTT. It is translated as CASSLERGNTEAFF.

The count of this clone is one. The chain couples TRBV9 to TRBJ1-1; D not resolved. V was pared by 3 bases and J by 3 bases, with 12 bases between. The length of the CDR3 is 14 residues. Germline V lookup: CDR1 SGDLS, CDR2 YYNGEE. The CDR3 spells CASSASSRDTEAFF. The CDR3, as DNA: TGTGCCAGCAGCGCCAGTAGCCGGGACACTGAAGCTTTCTTT.

The chain employs TRBV3-1 (or the pseudogene TRBV3-2) and TRBJ2-3; D might be TRBD1 (5 bases). Trimming stripped 0 bases from V and 10 bases from J, with 14 bases between. Germline V gives CDR1 LGHDT, CDR2 YNNKEL (reference sequence). The CDR3 is made up of 14 amino acids. The CDR3 spells CASSQDIVTEAQYF. For the CDR3, the DNA is TGTGCCAGCAGCCAAGACATCGTGACAGAGGCGCAGTATTTT.

The V call is TRBV27, the J call TRBJ2-1, with 13 nucleotides matching TRBD2. Germline V gene sequence: CDR1 MNHEY, CDR2 SMNVEV (reference sequence). Unmatched junction bases numbered 6, after V lost 5 bases and J lost 8 bases. The CDR3 is made up of 15 amino acids. CDR3 amino acids: CASSGLAGVGDEQFF. The CDR3 DNA sequence: TGTGCCAGCAGTGGACTAGCGGGAGTCGGAGATGAGCAGTTCTTC.

The J gene is TRBJ1-3, the V gene TRBV6-5; no firm D call. Per germline, CDR1 MNHEY and CDR2 SVGAGI. This CDR3 has 15 residues. The ends were cut back, 6 bases at V and 2 bases at J, with 14 bases in the middle. The CDR3 protein is CASRGWELPGNTIYF. In DNA form, the CDR3 reads TGTGCCAGCAGGGGGTGGGAGTTACCTGGAAACACCATATATTTT.

The CDR3 nucleotides read TGTGCCAGCTCACCAACGTTGCCCAGCACTGAAGCTTTCTTT. Translating gives CASSPTLPSTEAFF. V and J are TRBV18 and TRBJ1-1; D not resolved. The CDR3 has 14 residues. Germline V lookup: CDR1 KGHSH, CDR2 LQKENI. Trimming shortened V by 2 bases and J by 4 bases, and 11 bases separated the two germline ends.

The chain couples TRBV4-2 to TRBJ2-7; the match to TRBD1 covers 7 bases. The CDR3 covers 17 residues. J was trimmed by 2 bases and V by 4 bases; bases with no gene match: 14. Germline V gene data show CDR1 as LGHNA and CDR2 as YNFKEQ. Here the CDR3 reads CASSLLYRGEKPYEQYF. CDR3 bases: TGTGCCAGCAGCCTACTTTACAGGGGCGAAAAACCCTACGAGCAGTACTTC.

The rearrangement joins TRBV7-8 to TRBJ2-3, with 9 bases that match TRBD2. The CDR3 extends over 15 amino acids. J lost 2 bases, V lost 8 bases, and 8 bases had no gene match. Germline CDR1 is SGHVS and CDR2 is FQNEAQ. CDR3 DNA sequence: TGTGCCAGCGCTCCACTAGCGGGCCTCACAGATACGCAGTATTTT. It encodes CASAPLAGLTDTQYF.

The chain combines TRBV10-3 with TRBJ1-5; no firm D call. V was clipped by 6 bases and J by 3 bases, with 6 bases between them. The CDR3 consists of 12 residues. Germline V CDR1 and CDR2: ENHRY, SYGVKD. CDR3 amino acids: CAISPNNQPQHF. The CDR3 bases are TGTGCCATCAGCCCCAACAATCAGCCCCAGCATTTT.

The chain employs TRBV30 and TRBJ2-1, with TRBD2 as a possible D gene (5 bases). Germline CDR1 GTSNPN, CDR2 SVGIG (reference sequence). V lost 3 bases and J 0 bases, leaving 6 bases between the germline ends. This CDR3 has 13 amino acids. This CDR3 is CAWRGSSYNEQFF. The CDR3 nucleotides are TGTGCCTGGAGGGGGAGCTCCTACAATGAGCAGTTCTTC.

This chain joins TRBV4-1 and TRBJ2-7; tentative D call: TRBD1 (6 bases). The germline V gene encodes CDR1 MGHRA and CDR2 YSYEKL. Between the trimmed V and J ends, which lost 4 bases and 4 bases, there was a span of 11 bases. CDR3 size: 13 residues. CDR3 residues: CASSPTRGYEQYF. The CDR3, as DNA: TGCGCCAGCAGCCCGACAAGGGGGTACGAGCAGTACTTC.

This chain uses TRBV20-1 with TRBJ1-1, with 7 bases fitting TRBD1. The CDR3 totals 12 residues. The J segment lost 5 bases and the V segment lost 3 bases, leaving 3 bases of the junction unmatched. Germline CDR1 and CDR2: DFQATT and SNEGSKA (reference sequence). The CDR3 DNA reads TGCAGTGCTAGTGCAGGGGGGACTGAAGCTTTCTTT. It encodes CSASAGGTEAFF.

The V gene is TRBV30, the J gene TRBJ2-7; D might be TRBD1 (5 bases). Germline CDR1 GTSNPN, CDR2 SVGIG (reference sequence). V was pared by 5 bases and J by 4 bases, with 15 bases between. The CDR3 has 13 amino acids. The CDR3 DNA reads TGTGCCTGGTCCGGCAGGGCGCAATACGAGCAGTACGTC. Its translation is CAWSGRAQYEQYV.

In its sample, this clone was seen once. The chain employs TRBV5-5 and TRBJ2-2; 14 nucleotides match TRBD2. Germline lookup yields CDR1 SGHKS and CDR2 YYEKEE (reference sequence). This CDR3 contains 16 residues. The junction had 2 bases not matched to a gene; V was cut back by 0 bases and J by 7 bases. The CDR3 protein is CASSLGLAGGLGELFF. In DNA form, the CDR3 reads TGTGCCAGCAGCTTGGGACTAGCGGGAGGGCTCGGGGAGCTGTTTTTT.

The chain recombines TRBV5-4 with TRBJ2-3; 11 bases are shared with TRBD2. J lost 2 bases, V lost 4 bases, and 12 bases had no gene match. The germline CDR1 and CDR2 sequences are SGHNT and YYREEE (reference sequence). CDR3 length equals 18 residues. The CDR3 DNA follows: TGTGCCAGCAGCCCGCTAGCGGGAGGCCGCTCTCCCACAGATACGCAGTATTTT. Translation gives CASSPLAGGRSPTDTQYF.

The rearrangement joins TRBV19 to TRBJ2-1; possibly TRBD2 for D (6 bases). Trimming cost V 9 bases and J 9 bases, with 18 bases left between them. Germline V gene sequence: CDR1 LNHDA, CDR2 SQIVND (reference sequence). The length of the CDR3 is 13 residues. CDR3 residues: CASALGRNAEQFF. The CDR3 nucleotides are TGTGCCAGCGCCCTGGGGAGGAATGCTGAGCAGTTCTTC.

The rearrangement joins TRBV7-9 to TRBJ2-1, with 9 bases that match TRBD1. The germline V gene has CDR1 SEHNR and CDR2 FQNEAQ (reference sequence). The CDR3 spans 14 residues. Trimming cost V 5 bases and J 5 bases; bases outside gene matches: 4. This CDR3 reads CASSARDRDNEQFF. For the CDR3, the DNA is TGTGCCAGCAGCGCCCGGGACAGGGACAATGAGCAGTTCTTC.

The gene calls are TRBV7-9 and TRBJ2-7; D is unclear. The CDR3 runs to 12 residues. Germline lookup yields CDR1 SEHNR and CDR2 FQNEAQ (reference sequence). Trimming removed 5 bases from V and 5 bases from J, with 10 bases in between. The CDR3 nucleotides read TGTGCCAGCAGCGAGGCACGTGACGAGCAGTACTTC. This gives the protein CASSEARDEQYF.

This rearrangement joins TRBV28 to TRBJ1-6; a possible D gene is TRBD1 (5 bases). V lost 0 bases to trimming and J lost 11 bases, with 23 bases between them. The CDR3 is made up of 18 amino acids. Germline V gene sequence: CDR1 MDHEN, CDR2 SYDVKM. The CDR3, as DNA: TGTGCCAGCAGTTTATGGCCCGGTGCCGGGCAGGGTTATGCACCCCTCCACTTT. It is translated as CASSLWPGAGQGYAPLHF.

The chain joins TRBV21-1 to TRBJ2-2; TRBD2 is taken as the D call from the table, unchecked against the DNA. TRBV21-1 is annotated as a pseudogene. This CDR3 is built from 14 residues. The CDR3 loop is CASSPPAVTGELFF. DNA for the CDR3: TGTGCCAGCAGCCCCCCTGCGGTAACCGGGGAGCTGTTTTTT.

This chain links TRBV3-1 (or the pseudogene TRBV3-2) with TRBJ2-5; possibly TRBD1 for D (6 bases). Germline CDR1 reads LGHDT; CDR2 reads YNNKEL (reference sequence). The CDR3 runs 17 residues. The V gene lost 0 bases and the J gene lost 2 bases, with 16 bases spanning the gap. In DNA form, the CDR3 reads TGTGCCAGCAGCCAAGATATGGGACACGACGTACAAGAGACCCAGTACTTC. Amino acid sequence: CASSQDMGHDVQETQYF.

CDR3 region: CASRKLGQETQYF. In nucleotides, the CDR3 is TGTGCCAGCAGGAAGCTCGGCCAAGAGACCCAGTACTTC. The chain joins TRBV28 to TRBJ2-5; D unresolved. CDR3 size: 13 residues. The germline CDR1 and CDR2 sequences are MDHEN and SYDVKM. The V gene lost 6 bases and the J gene lost 1 base, with 9 bases spanning the gap.

The CDR3, as DNA: TGTGCCAGAAATGAACATGTGTGCAGGGCGGGAGAAAAACTGTTTTTT. The encoded protein is CARNEHVCRAGEKLFF. The chain uses TRBV3-1 (or the pseudogene TRBV3-2) and TRBJ1-4, with D perhaps TRBD1 (5 bases). V gave up 9 bases and J gave up 8 bases, with 25 bases separating them. CDR3 length: 16 residues. Germline lookup yields CDR1 LGHDT and CDR2 YNNKEL (reference sequence).

The genes are TRBV6-6 and TRBJ2-3; 9 positions agree with TRBD2. CDR1 and CDR2 (germline): MNHNY, SVGAGI (reference sequence). The V and J ends lost 6 bases and 1 base, in that order; junction bases with no gene match: 8. This CDR3 contains 16 residues. CDR3 region: CASRKVRTSGTDTQYF. The CDR3 region has the DNA TGTGCCAGCAGAAAAGTGCGGACTAGCGGCACAGATACGCAGTATTTT.

The J gene is TRBJ2-7, the V gene TRBV3-1 (or the pseudogene TRBV3-2); a possible D gene is TRBD2 (5 bases). CDR1 and CDR2 from the germline V gene are LGHDT and YNNKEL (reference sequence). Trimming cost V 0 bases and J 3 bases, with 9 bases left between them. The CDR3 has 14 amino acids. The CDR3 DNA follows: TGTGCCAGCAGCCAAGATGGCGGGTTCTACGAGCAGTACGTC. Its protein product is CASSQDGGFYEQYV.

This sequence joins TRBV30 and TRBJ1-1; no clear D gene. CDR3 size: 12 residues. CDR1 and CDR2 (germline): GTSNPN, SVGIG (reference sequence). V lost 2 bases, J lost 4 bases, and 8 bases lay in between. The CDR3 bases are TGTGCCTGGAGTATATATTCCACTGAAGCTTTCTTT. Translated, it gives CAWSIYSTEAFF.